Presented here are 2 T cell receptor beta chains from one specimen sequenced in a study of brain T cells in children with intractable seizures. Repertoires were generated with immunoSEQ multiplex PCR, while TCRdb's copy carries only in-frame clones and drops some. This table has hundreds of thousands of clones, about 93% appearing once. The time point here: blood from clinic visit 5 months post-surgery; TSC patient then seizure free. The input for sequencing was peripheral blood, taken about 5 months after surgery. These receptors were collected from a boy under three years old with tuberous sclerosis and intractable seizures.

The chain links TRBV9 to TRBJ1-1; 11 bases line up with TRBD1. The CDR3 totals 15 residues. Germline lookup yields CDR1 SGDLS and CDR2 YYNGEE. The V gene end was trimmed by 4 bases and the J gene end by 5 bases; junction bases not matched to a gene: 7. The DNA of the CDR3 is TGTGCCAGCAGCCCGCGGACAGGGGGCGCGACTGAAGCTTTCTTT. Translating it yields CASSPRTGGATEAFF.

V gene TRBV5-1 combines with J gene TRBJ2-1; the match to TRBD2 covers 8 bases. The V and J ends lost 1 base and 12 bases, in that order; junction bases with no gene match: 15. CDR3 length: 16 residues. Germline lookup yields CDR1 SGHRS and CDR2 YFSETQ. The CDR3, as DNA: TGCGCCAGCAGCTTGTGGGAAGCACAAGCGGGAGTAAGGCAGTTCTTC. Amino acids: CASSLWEAQAGVRQFF. Together with reference TRBV5-1 and TRBJ2-1, the CDR3 gives the full variable domain: KAGVTQTPRYLIKTRGQQVTLSCSPISGHRSVSWYQQTPGQGLQFLFEYFSETQRNKGNFPGRFSGRQFSNSRSEMNVSTLELGDSALYLCASSLWEAQAGVRQFFGPGTRLTVL.